This TCR beta chain was sequenced for a study of blood T cell repertoires in COVID-19. This clone was observed a handful of times. Sequencing used immunoSEQ multiplex PCR; TCRdb keeps in-frame clones, though not all of them. The data contain roughly 200,000 clones, about 86% of them singletons. Germline values: CDR1 SGHTS, CDR2 YDEGEE. Germline trimming cut 1 base from V and 10 bases from J; bases unmatched to any gene: 8. The CDR3 spans 15 residues. What was sequenced was peripheral blood. The chain is built from TRBV5-8 and TRBJ1-6; 7 bases are a match to TRBD1. This TCR was sampled from a man aged 45 to 65 with active or convalescent COVID-19. This chain's CDR3 is CASSLRGQGTSPLHF. CDR3 nucleotide sequence: TGTGCCAGCAGCTTGAGGGGGCAGGGAACCTCACCCCTCCACTTT.